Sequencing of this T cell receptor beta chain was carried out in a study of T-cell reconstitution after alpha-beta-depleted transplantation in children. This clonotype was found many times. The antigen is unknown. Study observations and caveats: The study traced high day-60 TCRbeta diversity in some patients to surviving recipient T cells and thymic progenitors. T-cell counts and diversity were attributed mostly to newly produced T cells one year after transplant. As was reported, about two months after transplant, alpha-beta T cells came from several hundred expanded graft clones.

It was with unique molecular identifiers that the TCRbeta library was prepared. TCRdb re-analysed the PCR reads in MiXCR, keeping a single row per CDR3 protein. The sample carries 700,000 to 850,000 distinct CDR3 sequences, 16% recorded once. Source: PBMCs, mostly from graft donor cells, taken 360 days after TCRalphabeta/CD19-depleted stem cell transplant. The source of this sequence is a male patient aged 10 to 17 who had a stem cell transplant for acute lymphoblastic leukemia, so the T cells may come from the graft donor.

CDR3 loop: CASSYGGTGTDTQYF. The CDR3 DNA reads as TGTGCCAGCAGTTACGGCGGGACGGGCACAGATACGCAGTATTTT. This chain uses TRBV6-5 with TRBJ2-3; D perhaps matches TRBD2 (6 bases). With 2 bases removed from V and 1 base from J, the gap between germline ends came to 10 bases. Germline V CDR1 and CDR2: MNHEY, SVGAGI. The CDR3 runs to 15 residues.